The 13 T cell receptor beta chains below come from one sample, sequenced in a study of naive and memory T cell subsets. Two oligonucleotides, mixed equimolar, formed the beta constant-region primer covering TRBC1 and TRBC2. TCRdb re-called the UMI-ligation and nested PCR reads through MiXCR, storing one row per CDR3 protein. The sample lists 140,000 to 150,000 distinct CDR3 sequences; 17% were seen once. Source material: naive CD4+ T cells from blood. These receptor sequences come from a human donor in good health.

This chain links TRBV7-2 with TRBJ2-7, with D uncertain. Trimming took 2 bases from V and 3 from J, leaving 11 bases between them. The CDR3 runs to 14 residues. Germline assignment: CDR1 SGHTA and CDR2 FQGNSA. The CDR3 loop reads CASSLTAAGYEQYF. In nucleotides, the CDR3 is TGTGCCAGCAGCTTAACAGCAGCTGGCTACGAGCAGTACTTC.

The rearrangement joins TRBV5-1 to TRBJ2-7; weak D call: TRBD2 (6 bases). V dropped 0 bases and J dropped 3 bases, with 16 bases sitting between them. Germline CDR1 SGHRS, CDR2 YFSETQ. The CDR3 extends over 16 amino acids. DNA of the CDR3: TGCGCCAGCAGCTTGGAACGAATCGGGAGCTACTACGAGCAGTACTTC. It encodes CASSLERIGSYYEQYF.

This clonotype was detected only a few times. The chain is built from TRBV29-1 and TRBJ2-5; the D call may be TRBD1 or TRBD2 (5 bases each). The CDR3 spans 14 residues. The germline V and J ends were trimmed by 3 bases and 5 bases, with 16 bases remaining between them. The germline V gene encodes CDR1 SQVTM and CDR2 ANQGSEA. The CDR3 sequence is CSVDPGPGEETQYF. The CDR3 coding sequence is TGCAGCGTTGACCCGGGACCCGGAGAGGAGACCCAGTACTTC.

The rearrangement uses TRBV7-2 and TRBJ2-3; 8 bases are a match to TRBD1. The CDR3 is made up of 16 amino acids. From germline, CDR1 is SGHTA and CDR2 FQGNSA. The trim removed 5 bases at V and 11 bases at J, leaving 18 bases unmatched. CDR3 sequence (DNA): TGTGCCAGCAGCCACCCCGGGGACAGGCTTCCTGGGTTGCAGTATTTT. Amino acids: CASSHPGDRLPGLQYF.

The chain uses TRBV11-2 and TRBJ2-7; 9 bases align to TRBD2. The CDR3 is 23 amino acids. Germline loops: CDR1 SGHAT, CDR2 FQNNGV. After removal of 2 bases from V and 1 base from J, the junction contained 27 bases not matched to a gene. The CDR3 nucleotides read TGTGCCAGCAGCTTATCCTGGGTGGTGACCGGGACAGCTTATAGCGGGAGATCCTACGAGCAGTACTTC. Translated: CASSLSWVVTGTAYSGRSYEQYF.

The sample holds a few counts of this clonotype. The chain combines TRBV19 with TRBJ2-1; 8 bases map to TRBD1. Germline V gene sequence: CDR1 LNHDA, CDR2 SQIVND (reference sequence). Trimming removed 3 bases from V and 6 bases from J; junction bases left unmatched: 4. The CDR3 runs to 14 residues. CDR3 residues: CASSMDRVGNEQFF. CDR3 in DNA: TGTGCCAGTAGTATGGACAGGGTTGGCAATGAGCAGTTCTTC.

This clonotype was seen at least ten times. The chain uses TRBV20-1 and TRBJ2-3, with TRBD2 identical over 10 bases. V trimming: 6 bases; J trimming: 4 bases; junction bases outside the gene matches: 7. The CDR3 is 14 amino acids. Germline CDR1 reads DFQATT; CDR2 reads SNEGSKA (reference sequence). CDR3 bases: TGCAGTGCGGGTCTAGCGGGAGTGGCAGATACGCAGTATTTT. Translated, it gives CSAGLAGVADTQYF.

This clonotype has just a few counts. The rearrangement joins TRBV27 to TRBJ2-5; the D gene is possibly TRBD2 (5 bases). The V end was cut by 10 bases, the J end by 4 bases, with 22 bases between. This CDR3 is 15 amino acids long. CDR1 MNHEY and CDR2 SMNVEV come from the germline V gene (reference sequence). In DNA form, the CDR3 reads TGTGCCACGTCCAAGCGGCCCCCAAGCAGAGAGACCCAGTACTTC. Amino acids: CATSKRPPSRETQYF.

This clonotype was counted between two and nine times. The chain carries TRBV6-5 and TRBJ1-6, with D maybe TRBD1 (5 bases). With 5 bases removed from V and 8 bases from J, the gap between germline ends came to 13 bases. The CDR3 runs to 14 residues. Looked up from germline, CDR1 is MNHEY and CDR2 is SVGAGI. CDR3 bases: TGTGCCAGCAGTAAGCTGCAGGGAGATTCACCCCTCCACTTT. Its protein is CASSKLQGDSPLHF.

This clonotype has just a few counts. J is TRBJ2-7 and V is TRBV12-3 or TRBV12-4; 8 bases agree with TRBD1. V was pared by 6 bases and J by 5 bases, with 9 bases of the junction left unmatched. The CDR3 sequence is 14 residues long. The CDR3 nucleotides read TGTGCCAGCAGCACTGGACAGGGACCCCACGAGCAGTACTTC. This encodes CASSTGQGPHEQYF.

This clonotype came up a few times. This rearrangement joins TRBV7-3 to TRBJ2-5; no firm D call. With 5 bases removed from V and 5 bases from J, the gap between germline ends came to 12 bases. This CDR3 is 13 amino acids long. The germline CDR1 and CDR2 sequences are SGHTA and FQGTGA. CDR3 sequence: CASSPDVGETQYF. CDR3 nucleotides: TGTGCCAGCAGCCCCGACGTCGGGGAGACCCAGTACTTC.

This clonotype was seen more than once but under ten times. This rearrangement joins TRBV7-6 to TRBJ1-1, with TRBD1 matching over 8 bases. The CDR3 totals 13 residues. Germline V gene sequence: CDR1 SGHVS, CDR2 FNYEAQ. With 2 bases clipped from V and 10 bases from J, the junction kept 6 bases outside the gene matches. The CDR3 DNA sequence: TGTGCCAGCAGCTTACAGAACAGGGGGACAGCTTTCTTT. It specifies CASSLQNRGTAFF.

This chain connects TRBV20-1 to TRBJ2-2; no clear D. V was trimmed by 2 bases and J by 4 bases, leaving 5 bases between them. Germline V gene data show CDR1 as DFQATT and CDR2 as SNEGSKA (reference sequence). This CDR3 has 12 amino acids. Here the CDR3 reads CSARLSTGELFF. The CDR3 DNA is TGCAGTGCTAGATTAAGCACCGGGGAGCTGTTTTTT.